The 20 T cell receptor beta chains in this list originate from one sample, sequenced in a study of shared clonotypes between healthy human individuals. Using immunoSEQ multiplex PCR, the repertoire was profiled, and TCRdb retains in-frame clones only, with some absent. The sample lists about 1.1 million clones, approximately 75% occurring once. Sequencing used memory CD4+ T cells from PBMCs. The sample's subset: CD45RA-negative fraction. The receptors here all came from a young man in good health. Some clones in this sample may be carry-over from other donors' samples.

CDR3 bases: TGTGCCAGCAGCTTGTCCGGGACACGGCCCAATGAGCAGTTCTTC. Translation: CASSLSGTRPNEQFF. The chain recombines TRBV5-5 with TRBJ2-1, with D maybe TRBD1 (6 bases). The length of the CDR3 is 15 residues. Between the trimmed V and J ends, which lost 1 base and 6 bases, there was a span of 14 bases. From germline, CDR1 is SGHKS and CDR2 YYEKEE (reference sequence).

The chain uses TRBV7-8 and TRBJ1-2; maybe TRBD1 (5 bases). Germline V lookup: CDR1 SGHVS, CDR2 FQNEAQ. The CDR3 loop spans 15 amino acids. Trimming stripped 5 bases from V and 1 base from J, with 14 bases between. The chain's CDR3 is CASSPRDRNNYGYTF. The CDR3 DNA sequence: TGTGCCAGCAGCCCCCGGGACCGAAATAACTATGGCTACACCTTC.

V usage is TRBV23-1 and J usage is TRBJ1-5, with D hard to call. TRBV23-1 is assigned to the ORF class and has an uncertain function. This CDR3 contains 16 residues. The V gene lost 0 bases and the J gene lost 3 bases, with 12 bases spanning the gap. The CDR3 sequence is CASSQSLGGTNQPQHF. The CDR3 DNA sequence: TGCGCCAGCAGTCAATCCCTGGGTGGCACCAATCAGCCCCAGCATTTT.

The chain recombines TRBV6-5 with TRBJ2-1; 7 bases fit TRBD1. CDR1 MNHEY and CDR2 SVGAGI come from the germline V gene. The CDR3 is made up of 14 amino acids. J lost 3 bases, V lost 5 bases, and 4 bases had no gene match. CDR3 residues: CASSKTGDYNEQFF. In DNA, the CDR3 is TGTGCCAGCAGTAAAACAGGGGACTACAATGAGCAGTTCTTC.

Regarding this clone: Other DNA variants within this sample encode the same CDR3. The chain has TRBV28 and TRBJ1-4; possible D gene TRBD1, 6 bases. Germline V gene sequence: CDR1 MDHEN, CDR2 SYDVKM. The CDR3 is 15 amino acids. The V end was cut by 5 bases, the J end by 4 bases, with 14 bases between. The CDR3 nucleotides read TGTGCCAGCAGTCTTGCGGGAGGGGGTAATGAAAAACTGTTTTTT. Translating it yields CASSLAGGGNEKLFF. The full variable domain, in which reference TRBV28 and TRBJ1-4 provide the parts outside the CDR3, is DVKVTQSSRYLVKRTGEKVFLECVQDMDHENMFWYRQDPGLGLRLIYFSYDVKMKEKGDIPEGYSVSREKKERFSLILESASTNQTSMYLCASSLAGGGNEKLFFGSGTQLSVL.

The rearrangement joins TRBV9 to TRBJ2-7; TRBD2 matches 8 bases. The CDR3 length is 14 residues. With V trimmed by 1 base and J by 7 bases, 7 bases remained unmatched. Germline assignment: CDR1 SGDLS and CDR2 YYNGEE. The CDR3 DNA is TGTGCCAGCAGCGTAAGGCTAGCGGGCGGTGAGCAGTACTTC. Its translation is CASSVRLAGGEQYF.

This clone has just one count. This chain connects TRBV19 to TRBJ2-7; possibly TRBD1 or TRBD2 for D (5 bases each). The CDR3 covers 15 residues. CDR1 is LNHDA and CDR2 is SQIVND in the germline V gene (reference sequence). V lost 3 bases and J lost 3, with 15 bases in between. The CDR3 sequence is CASSIPRDGVYEQYF. The DNA of the CDR3 is TGTGCCAGTAGTATCCCCCGGGACGGGGTCTACGAGCAGTACTTC.

The rearrangement links TRBV27 to TRBJ2-7; 7 bases fit TRBD1. Germline V gene lookup returns CDR1 MNHEY and CDR2 SMNVEV (reference sequence). Germline trimming cut 6 bases from V and 6 bases from J; bases unmatched to any gene: 11. CDR3 length equals 14 residues. Here the CDR3 reads CASRSITGEGEQYF. The CDR3 DNA reads as TGTGCCAGCAGAAGTATAACAGGGGAAGGCGAGCAGTACTTC.

The rearrangement links TRBV6-5 to TRBJ1-3; no clear D. The germline V gene has CDR1 MNHEY and CDR2 SVGAGI. This CDR3 comprises 12 residues. Trimming removed 4 bases at V and 7 bases at J, with 8 bases between. This chain's CDR3 is CASSSGRNTIYF. The CDR3 DNA follows: TGTGCCAGCAGTTCCGGTCGCAACACCATATATTTT.

This chain links TRBV5-1 with TRBJ1-4; D perhaps matches TRBD1 (5 bases). V lost 4 bases and J lost 6, with 13 bases in between. Germline values: CDR1 SGHRS, CDR2 YFSETQ. CDR3 length: 14 amino acids. The CDR3 reads CASSIGTADEKLFF. The CDR3 bases are TGCGCCAGCAGCATAGGGACGGCTGATGAAAAACTGTTTTTT.

V is TRBV19 and J is TRBJ2-1, with 7 bases fitting TRBD2. V dropped 5 bases and J dropped 0; count of bases not matched to a gene: 7. The CDR3 spans 16 residues. Germline CDR1 is LNHDA and CDR2 is SQIVND (reference sequence). CDR3 bases: TGTGCCAGTAGTTTGAAGCGGGACCACTCCTACAATGAGCAGTTCTTC. Amino acid sequence: CASSLKRDHSYNEQFF.

V is TRBV19 and J is TRBJ2-3; 7 bases are a match to TRBD1. The CDR3 sequence is 14 residues long. With 5 bases clipped from V and 2 bases from J, the junction kept 4 bases outside the gene matches. Germline lookup yields CDR1 LNHDA and CDR2 SQIVND (reference sequence). CDR3 DNA: TGTGCCAGTAGTCGGGACAGCTACACAGATACGCAGTATTTT. Protein product: CASSRDSYTDTQYF.

The J gene is TRBJ2-7, the V gene TRBV28; D perhaps matches TRBD2 (6 bases). The V gene's germline CDR1 is MDHEN and CDR2 SYDVKM. This CDR3 is built from 14 residues. V lost 7 bases to trimming and J lost 0 bases, with 13 bases between them. The CDR3 region is CASIMAGSSYEQYF. The DNA of the CDR3 is TGTGCCAGCATAATGGCGGGGAGCTCCTACGAGCAGTACTTC.

V usage is TRBV6-5 and J usage is TRBJ2-1; D might be TRBD2 (5 bases). This CDR3 is 13 amino acids long. The germline V and J ends were trimmed by 10 bases and 5 bases, with 15 bases remaining between them. Germline assignment: CDR1 MNHEY and CDR2 SVGAGI. The CDR3 sequence is CATSGWPDNEQFF. The CDR3 region has the DNA TGTGCCACCTCGGGGTGGCCAGACAATGAGCAGTTCTTC.

The V and J genes are TRBV6-1 and TRBJ2-7, with 12 bases matching TRBD1. Germline CDR1 is MNHNS and CDR2 is SASEGT. J gave up 6 bases and V 4 bases, and 4 bases lay outside the gene matches. The CDR3 totals 14 residues. CDR3 sequence: CASSVRDRGPEQYF. CDR3 nucleotide sequence: TGTGCCAGCAGTGTCCGGGACAGGGGGCCCGAGCAGTACTTC.

This chain uses TRBV9 with TRBJ2-3; D is undetermined. Germline values: CDR1 SGDLS, CDR2 YYNGEE. V dropped 0 bases and J dropped 0 bases, with 8 bases sitting between them. This CDR3 comprises 15 residues. The CDR3, as DNA: TGTGCCAGCAGCGTAGTGGCGGCAAGCACAGATACGCAGTATTTT. Translating gives CASSVVAASTDTQYF.

Concerning this clone itself: The same CDR3 is also encoded by other DNA sequences in this sample. The rearrangement links TRBV6-5 to TRBJ1-2, with 9 bases identical to TRBD1. The CDR3 runs to 12 residues. J gave up 8 bases and V 6 bases, and 4 bases lay outside the gene matches. CDR1 is MNHEY and CDR2 is SVGAGI in the germline V gene. The CDR3 DNA follows: TGTGCCAGCAGATCTACAGGGGGCGGCTACACCTTC. Encoded protein: CASRSTGGGYTF.

The chain couples TRBV27 to TRBJ1-2, with TRBD1 matching over 7 bases. The junction had 12 bases not matched to a gene; V was cut back by 4 bases and J by 7 bases. The CDR3 has 15 residues. The germline CDR1 and CDR2 sequences are MNHEY and SMNVEV (reference sequence). The CDR3 loop is CASSSADRVEFGYTF. DNA of the CDR3: TGTGCCAGCAGTTCCGCCGACAGGGTGGAATTTGGCTACACCTTC.

The V gene is TRBV4-1, the J gene TRBJ2-7, with 15 bases aligning to TRBD2. CDR3 length: 20 amino acids. Trimming took 1 base from V and 2 from J; bases not matched to a gene: 12. From germline, CDR1 is MGHRA and CDR2 YSYEKL. This CDR3 is CASSQGTGTSGRFRAYEQYF. CDR3 coding DNA: TGCGCCAGCAGCCAAGGCACCGGGACTAGCGGGAGGTTCAGGGCCTACGAGCAGTACTTC.

The V call is TRBV7-2, the J call TRBJ2-5, with D unresolved. The CDR3 is 15 amino acids. Trimming shortened V by 2 bases and J by 2 bases, and 12 bases separated the two germline ends. Germline assignment: CDR1 SGHTA and CDR2 FQGNSA. This CDR3 is CASSLTPDHQETQYF. CDR3 in DNA: TGTGCCAGCAGCTTAACTCCGGACCATCAAGAGACCCAGTACTTC.